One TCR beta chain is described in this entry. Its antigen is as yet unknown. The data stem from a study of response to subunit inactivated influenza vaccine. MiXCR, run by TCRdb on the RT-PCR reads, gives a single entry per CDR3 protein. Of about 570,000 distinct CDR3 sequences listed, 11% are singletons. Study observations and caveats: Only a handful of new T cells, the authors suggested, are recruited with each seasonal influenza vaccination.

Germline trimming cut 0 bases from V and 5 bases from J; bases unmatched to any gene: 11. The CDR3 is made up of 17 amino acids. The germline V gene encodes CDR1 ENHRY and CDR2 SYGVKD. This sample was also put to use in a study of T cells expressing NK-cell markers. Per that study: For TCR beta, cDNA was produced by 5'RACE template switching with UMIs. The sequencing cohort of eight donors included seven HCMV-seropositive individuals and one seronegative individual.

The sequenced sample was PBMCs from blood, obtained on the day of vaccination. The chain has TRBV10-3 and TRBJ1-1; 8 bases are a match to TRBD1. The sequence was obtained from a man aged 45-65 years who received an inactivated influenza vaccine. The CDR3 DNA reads TGTGCCATCAGTGAGTCGAGCCCAGGGGGCCGCGGGACTGAAGCTTTCTTT. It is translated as CAISESSPGGRGTEAFF.